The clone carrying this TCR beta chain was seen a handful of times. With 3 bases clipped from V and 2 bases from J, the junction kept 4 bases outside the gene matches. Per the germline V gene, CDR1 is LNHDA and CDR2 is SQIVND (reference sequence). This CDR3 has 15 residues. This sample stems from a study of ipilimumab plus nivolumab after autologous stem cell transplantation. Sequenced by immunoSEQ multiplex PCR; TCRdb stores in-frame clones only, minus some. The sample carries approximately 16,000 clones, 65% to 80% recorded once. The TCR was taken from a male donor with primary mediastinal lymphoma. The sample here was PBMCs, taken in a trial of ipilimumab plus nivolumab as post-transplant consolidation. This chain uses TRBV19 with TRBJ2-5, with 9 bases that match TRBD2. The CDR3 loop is CASSISAGGQETQYF. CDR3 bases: TGTGCCAGTAGTATCTCAGCGGGAGGTCAAGAGACCCAGTACTTC. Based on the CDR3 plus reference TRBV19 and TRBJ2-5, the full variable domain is DGGITQSPKYLFRKEGQNVTLSCEQNLNHDAMYWYRQDPGQGLRLIYYSQIVNDFQKGDIAEGYSVSREKKESFPLTVTSAQKNPTAFYLCASSISAGGQETQYFGPGTRLLVL.